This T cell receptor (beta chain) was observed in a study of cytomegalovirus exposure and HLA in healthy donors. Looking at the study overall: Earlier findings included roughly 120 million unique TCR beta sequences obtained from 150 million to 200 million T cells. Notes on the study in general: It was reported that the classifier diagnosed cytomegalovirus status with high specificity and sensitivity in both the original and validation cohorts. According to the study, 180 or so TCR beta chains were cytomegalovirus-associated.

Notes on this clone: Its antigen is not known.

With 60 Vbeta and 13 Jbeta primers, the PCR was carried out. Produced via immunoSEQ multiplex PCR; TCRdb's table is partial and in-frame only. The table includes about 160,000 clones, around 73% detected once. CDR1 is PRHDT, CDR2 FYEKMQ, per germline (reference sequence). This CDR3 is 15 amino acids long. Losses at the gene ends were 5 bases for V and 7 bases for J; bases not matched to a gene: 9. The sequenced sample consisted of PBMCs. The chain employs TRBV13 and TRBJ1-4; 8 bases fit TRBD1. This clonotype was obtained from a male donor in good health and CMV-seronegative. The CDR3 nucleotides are TGTGCCAGCAGCCCCCGGACAGGGAGGATTGAAAAACTGTTTTTT. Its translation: CASSPRTGRIEKLFF.